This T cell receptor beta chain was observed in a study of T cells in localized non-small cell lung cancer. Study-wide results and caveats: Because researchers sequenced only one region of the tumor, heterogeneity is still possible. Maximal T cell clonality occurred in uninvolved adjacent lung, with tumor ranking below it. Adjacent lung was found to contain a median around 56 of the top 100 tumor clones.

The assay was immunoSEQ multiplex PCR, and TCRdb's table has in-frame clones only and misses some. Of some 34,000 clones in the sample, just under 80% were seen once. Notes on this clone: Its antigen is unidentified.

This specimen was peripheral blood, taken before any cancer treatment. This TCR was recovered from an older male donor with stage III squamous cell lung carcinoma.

For the CDR3, the DNA is TGTGCCAGCAGTTTAAAGGGATACCGGACAGAGCTTTATGGCTACACCTTC. This sequence encodes CASSLKGYRTELYGYTF. V gene TRBV27 combines with J gene TRBJ1-2; D possibly corresponds to TRBD1 (6 bases). V gave up 2 bases and J gave up 5 bases, with 21 bases separating them. The CDR3 loop spans 17 amino acids. Germline V gives CDR1 MNHEY, CDR2 SMNVEV (reference sequence).